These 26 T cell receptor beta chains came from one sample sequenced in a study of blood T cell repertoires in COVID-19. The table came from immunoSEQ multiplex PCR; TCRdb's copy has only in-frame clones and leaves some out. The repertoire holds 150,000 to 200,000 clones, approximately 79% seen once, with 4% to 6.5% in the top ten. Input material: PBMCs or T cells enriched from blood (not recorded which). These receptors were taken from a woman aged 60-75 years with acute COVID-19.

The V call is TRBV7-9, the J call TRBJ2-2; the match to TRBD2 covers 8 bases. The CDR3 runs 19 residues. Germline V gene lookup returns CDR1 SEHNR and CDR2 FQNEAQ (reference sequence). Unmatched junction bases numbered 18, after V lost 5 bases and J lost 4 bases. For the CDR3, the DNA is TGTGCCAGCAGCCCATCACGGCGGGCGGCGGGAGGAGGCACCGGGGAGCTGTTTTTT. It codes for CASSPSRRAAGGGTGELFF.

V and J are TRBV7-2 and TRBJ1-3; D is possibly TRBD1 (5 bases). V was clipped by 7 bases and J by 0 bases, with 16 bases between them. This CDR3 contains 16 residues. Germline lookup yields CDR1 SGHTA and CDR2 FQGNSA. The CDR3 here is CASTRGGLSSGNTIYF. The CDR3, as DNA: TGTGCCAGCACCCGGGGGGGGTTGAGCTCTGGAAACACCATATATTTT.

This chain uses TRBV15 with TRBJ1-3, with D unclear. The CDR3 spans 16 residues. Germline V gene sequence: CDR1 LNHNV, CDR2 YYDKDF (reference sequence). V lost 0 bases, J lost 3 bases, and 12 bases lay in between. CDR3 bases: TGTGCCACCAGCAGAGATCTAGGAATCGATGGAAACACCATATATTTT. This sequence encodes CATSRDLGIDGNTIYF.

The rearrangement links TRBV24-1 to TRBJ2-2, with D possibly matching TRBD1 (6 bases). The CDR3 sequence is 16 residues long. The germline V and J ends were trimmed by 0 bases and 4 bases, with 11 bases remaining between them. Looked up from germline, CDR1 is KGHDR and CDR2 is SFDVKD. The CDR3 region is CATSDLKQGSTGELFF. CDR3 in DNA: TGTGCCACCAGTGATTTGAAACAGGGAAGCACCGGGGAGCTGTTTTTT.

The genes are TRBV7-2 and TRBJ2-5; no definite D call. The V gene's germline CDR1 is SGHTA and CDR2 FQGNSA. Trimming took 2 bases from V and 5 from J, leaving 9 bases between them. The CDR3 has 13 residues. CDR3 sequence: CASSLQFSETQYF. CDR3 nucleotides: TGTGCCAGCAGCTTACAGTTCTCTGAGACCCAGTACTTC.

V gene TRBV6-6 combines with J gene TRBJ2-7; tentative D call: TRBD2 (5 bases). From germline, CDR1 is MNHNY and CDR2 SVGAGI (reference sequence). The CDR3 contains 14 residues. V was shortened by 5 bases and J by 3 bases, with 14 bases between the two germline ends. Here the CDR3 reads CASSGPQRNYEQYV. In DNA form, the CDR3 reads TGTGCCAGCAGTGGACCCCAGCGGAACTACGAGCAGTACGTC.

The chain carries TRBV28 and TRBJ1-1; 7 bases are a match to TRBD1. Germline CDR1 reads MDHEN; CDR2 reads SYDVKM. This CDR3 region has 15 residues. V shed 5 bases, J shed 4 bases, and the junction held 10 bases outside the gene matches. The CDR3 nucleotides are TGTGCCAGCAGTCTGAGACAGGGACGGAGCACTGAAGCTTTCTTT. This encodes CASSLRQGRSTEAFF.

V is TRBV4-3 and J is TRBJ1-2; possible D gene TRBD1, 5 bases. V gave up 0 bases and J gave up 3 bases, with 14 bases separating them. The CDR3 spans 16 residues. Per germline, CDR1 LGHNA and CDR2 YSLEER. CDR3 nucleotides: TGCGCCAGCAGCCAAGAAGGAGGGGAGGGCGACTATGGCTACACCTTC. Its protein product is CASSQEGGEGDYGYTF.

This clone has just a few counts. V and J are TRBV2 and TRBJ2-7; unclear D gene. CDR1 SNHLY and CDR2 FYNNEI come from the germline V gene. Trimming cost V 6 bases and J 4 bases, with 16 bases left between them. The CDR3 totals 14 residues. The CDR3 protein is CASSILGELYEQYF. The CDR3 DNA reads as TGTGCCAGCAGCATTCTAGGCGAGCTGTACGAGCAGTACTTC. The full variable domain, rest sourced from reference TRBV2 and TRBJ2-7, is EPEVTQTPSHQVTQMGQEVILRCVPISNHLYFYWYRQILGQKVEFLVSFYNNEISEKSEIFDDQFSVERPDGSNFTLKIRSTKLEDSAMYFCASSILGELYEQYFGPGTRLTVT.

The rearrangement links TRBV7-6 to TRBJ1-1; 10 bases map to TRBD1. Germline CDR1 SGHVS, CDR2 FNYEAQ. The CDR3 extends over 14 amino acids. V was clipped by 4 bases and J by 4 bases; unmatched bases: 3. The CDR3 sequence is CASSSDRGRTEAFF. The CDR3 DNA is TGTGCCAGCAGCTCTGACAGGGGGCGCACTGAAGCTTTCTTT.

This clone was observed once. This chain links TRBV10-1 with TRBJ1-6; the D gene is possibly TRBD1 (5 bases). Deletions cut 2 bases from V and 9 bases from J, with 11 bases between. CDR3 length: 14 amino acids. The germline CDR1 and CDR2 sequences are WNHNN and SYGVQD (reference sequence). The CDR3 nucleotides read TGCGCCAGCAGTGAGACCCGAAGGGGTTCACCCCTCCACTTT. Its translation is CASSETRRGSPLHF.

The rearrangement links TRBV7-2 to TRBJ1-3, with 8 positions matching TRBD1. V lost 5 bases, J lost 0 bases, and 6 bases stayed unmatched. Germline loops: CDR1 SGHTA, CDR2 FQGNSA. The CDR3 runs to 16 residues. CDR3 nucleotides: TGTGCCAGCAGCATCTCAGGGGGCATCTCTGGAAACACCATATATTTT. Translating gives CASSISGGISGNTIYF.

The CDR3 nucleotides read TGTGCCAGCAGCCAAGATAGAGGCAGGGACTATGGCTACACCTTC. It translates to CASSQDRGRDYGYTF. The chain employs TRBV3-1 (or the pseudogene TRBV3-2) and TRBJ1-2, with a tentative D call TRBD1 (5 bases). V was trimmed by 0 bases and J by 3 bases, leaving 11 bases between them. The CDR3 is made up of 15 amino acids. Germline CDR1 reads LGHDT; CDR2 reads YNNKEL (reference sequence).

In DNA, the CDR3 is TGTGCCAGCAGTCTGGGGAATGGGGAGACTGAAGCTTTCTTT. Its translation: CASSLGNGETEAFF. V and J are TRBV6-5 and TRBJ1-1; D unclear. Germline values: CDR1 MNHEY, CDR2 SVGAGI. Trimming shortened V by 5 bases and J by 5 bases, and 15 bases separated the two germline ends. CDR3 size: 14 residues.

This chain's CDR3 is CASSVLEGVTYNEQFF. The CDR3, as DNA: TGTGCCAGTAGCGTCTTGGAAGGGGTTACCTACAATGAGCAGTTCTTC. The J gene is TRBJ2-1, the V gene TRBV19; D may be TRBD1 (5 bases). Trimming removed 6 bases from V and 2 bases from J, with 17 bases in between. Per the germline V gene, CDR1 is LNHDA and CDR2 is SQIVND (reference sequence). This CDR3 region has 16 residues.

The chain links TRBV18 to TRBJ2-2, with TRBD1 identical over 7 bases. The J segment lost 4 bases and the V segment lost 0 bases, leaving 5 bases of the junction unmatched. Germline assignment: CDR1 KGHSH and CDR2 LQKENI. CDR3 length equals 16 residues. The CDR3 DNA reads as TGTGCCAGCTCACCACCGAACAGGGGCGGCACCGGGGAGCTGTTTTTT. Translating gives CASSPPNRGGTGELFF.

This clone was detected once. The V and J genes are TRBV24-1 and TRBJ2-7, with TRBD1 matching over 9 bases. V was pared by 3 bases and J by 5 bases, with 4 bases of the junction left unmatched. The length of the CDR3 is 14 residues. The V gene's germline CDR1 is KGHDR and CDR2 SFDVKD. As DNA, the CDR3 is TGTGCCACCAGTGATCCACGACAGGGGGACGAGCAGTACTTC. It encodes CATSDPRQGDEQYF.

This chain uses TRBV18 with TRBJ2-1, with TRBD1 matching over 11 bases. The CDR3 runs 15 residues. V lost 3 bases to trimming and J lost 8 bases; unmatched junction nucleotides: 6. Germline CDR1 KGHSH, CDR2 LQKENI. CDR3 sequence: CASSPGQGGSHEQFF. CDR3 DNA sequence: TGTGCCAGCTCACCGGGACAGGGGGGATCTCATGAGCAGTTCTTC.

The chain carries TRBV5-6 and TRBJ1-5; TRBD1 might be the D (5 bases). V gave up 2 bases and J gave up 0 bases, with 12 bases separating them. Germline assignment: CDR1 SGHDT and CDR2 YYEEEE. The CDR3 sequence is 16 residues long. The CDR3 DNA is TGTGCCAGCAGCTTATCAACAGGCTATAGCAATCAGCCCCAGCATTTT. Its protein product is CASSLSTGYSNQPQHF.

The chain's CDR3 is CSVASRGLDTEAFF. The CDR3 nucleotides are TGCAGCGTTGCCAGCAGGGGGCTGGACACTGAAGCTTTCTTT. The chain combines TRBV29-1 with TRBJ1-1; TRBD1 matches 8 bases. The CDR3 runs 14 residues. CDR1 and CDR2 (germline): SQVTM, ANQGSEA. V trimming: 4 bases; J trimming: 3 bases; junction bases outside the gene matches: 7. Full variable domain (outside the CDR3, taken from reference TRBV29-1 and TRBJ1-1): SAVISQKPSRDICQRGTSLTIQCQVDSQVTMMFWYRQQPGQSLTLIATANQGSEATYESGFVIDKFPISRPNLTFSTLTVSNMSPEDSSIYLCSVASRGLDTEAFFGQGTRLTVV.

The CDR3 loop reads CASSSTGSMNTEAFF. The DNA for the CDR3 is TGTGCCAGCAGCTCCACAGGGTCGATGAACACTGAAGCTTTCTTT. V is TRBV7-2 and J is TRBJ1-1, with TRBD1 as a possible D gene (6 bases). This CDR3 contains 15 residues. Germline CDR1 SGHTA, CDR2 FQGNSA. Trimming removed 4 bases from V and 0 bases from J, with 12 bases in between.

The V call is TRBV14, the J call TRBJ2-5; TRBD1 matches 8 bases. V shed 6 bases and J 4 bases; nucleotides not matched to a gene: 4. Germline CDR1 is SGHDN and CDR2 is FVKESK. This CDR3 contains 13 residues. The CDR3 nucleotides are TGTGCCAGCAGTCCCGACAGGGGAGAGACCCAGTACTTC. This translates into CASSPDRGETQYF. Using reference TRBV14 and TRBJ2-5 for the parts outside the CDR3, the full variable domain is EAGVTQFPSHSVIEKGQTVTLRCDPISGHDNLYWYRRVMGKEIKFLLHFVKESKQDESGMPNNRFLAERTGGTYSTLKVQPAELEDSGVYFCASSPDRGETQYFGPGTRLLVL.

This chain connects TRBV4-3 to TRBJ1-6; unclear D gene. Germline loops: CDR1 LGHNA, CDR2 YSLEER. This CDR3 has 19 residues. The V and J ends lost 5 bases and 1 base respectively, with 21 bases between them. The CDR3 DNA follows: TGCGCCAGCAGCTTAAGAGCTGAAGGAGAGGGATCCTATAATTCACCCCTCCACTTT. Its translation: CASSLRAEGEGSYNSPLHF.

CDR3 protein: CASSLDPGGQDTQYF. The DNA for the CDR3 is TGTGCCAGCAGCTTAGATCCCGGGGGTCAGGATACGCAGTATTTT. The chain has TRBV7-2 and TRBJ2-3; tentatively, D is TRBD2 (6 bases). CDR1 SGHTA and CDR2 FQGNSA come from the germline V gene. This CDR3 has 15 residues. V was trimmed by 1 base and J by 6 bases, leaving 14 bases between them.

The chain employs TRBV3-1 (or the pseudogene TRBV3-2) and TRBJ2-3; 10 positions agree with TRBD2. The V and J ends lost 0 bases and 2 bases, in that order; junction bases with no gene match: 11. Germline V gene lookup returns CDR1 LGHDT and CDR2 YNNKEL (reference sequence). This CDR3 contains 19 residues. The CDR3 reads CASSQDSGGRSNNTDTQYF. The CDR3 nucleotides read TGTGCCAGCAGCCAAGATAGCGGGGGGCGCAGCAATAACACAGATACGCAGTATTTT.

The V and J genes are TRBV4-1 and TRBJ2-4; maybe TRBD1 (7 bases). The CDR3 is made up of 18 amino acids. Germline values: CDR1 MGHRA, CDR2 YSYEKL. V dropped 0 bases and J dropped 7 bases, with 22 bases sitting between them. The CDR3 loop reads CASSQDRNLEAGGNIQYF. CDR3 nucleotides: TGCGCCAGCAGCCAAGATCGAAACCTCGAGGCAGGGGGGAACATTCAGTACTTC.